Listed below are T cell receptor beta chains from one sample, sequenced in a study of blood T cell repertoires in COVID-19. Some clones are missing from TCRdb's copy, which holds only in-frame ones; the method was immunoSEQ multiplex PCR. The data hold about 59,000 clones, with 65% to 90% observed a single time. The sample taken for sequencing was peripheral blood. These receptors came from a human donor in a cohort sampled during active COVID-19. Both conserved end residues are part of each CDR3. A D gene is named only where the DNA matches it firmly. Clone size is given for some rows only: seen once, a few or many times, or a class if the clone is expanded.

V gene	J gene	D gene	clone size	CDR3 protein	CDR3 DNA
TRBV6-5	TRBJ1-5	NA	NA	CASSSRTSISNQPQHF	TGTGCCAGCAGTTCCCGGACATCTATTTCCAATCAGCCCCAGCATTTT
TRBV7-2	TRBJ1-1	TRBD1	few	CASRIQGAEAFF	TGTGCCAGCAGGATACAGGGGGCGGAGGCTTTCTTT
TRBV28	TRBJ2-7	TRBD1	NA	CASSSGQPSYEQYF	TGTGCCAGCAGTTCGGGACAGCCCTCCTACGAGCAGTACTTC
TRBV18	TRBJ2-7	NA	NA	CASSLDSSYEQYF	TGTGCCAGCTCATTGGACAGCTCCTACGAGCAGTACTTC
TRBV10-2	TRBJ1-2	TRBD1	NA	CASSEGTGSGYTF	TGCGCCAGCAGTGAGGGGACAGGGAGTGGCTACACCTTC
TRBV10-1	TRBJ2-1	TRBD1	NA	CASSVGQGSMSNEQFF	TGCGCCAGCAGTGTCGGACAGGGGTCTATGAGCAATGAGCAGTTCTTC
TRBV27	TRBJ2-7	TRBD1	NA	CASSSMGQGPYEQYF	TGTGCCAGCAGTTCGATGGGACAGGGCCCCTACGAGCAGTACTTC
TRBV10-3	TRBJ1-2	NA	NA	CAISEGAGVTYGYTF	TGTGCCATCAGTGAGGGGGCAGGCGTAACCTATGGCTACACCTTC
TRBV5-4	TRBJ2-1	TRBD2	few	CASSVAGNEQFF	TGTGCCAGCAGCGTAGCGGGGAATGAGCAGTTCTTC
TRBV10-1	TRBJ2-2	NA	NA	CASSESRRGTGELFF	TGCGCCAGCAGTGAGTCGAGGAGGGGAACCGGGGAGCTGTTTTTT
TRBV7-9	TRBJ1-1	TRBD1	medium-sized	CASSLDRGKQGTEAFF	TGTGCCAGCAGCTTAGACAGGGGCAAACAGGGCACTGAAGCTTTCTTT
TRBV5-4	TRBJ1-4	TRBD1	NA	CASSSPGQGNEKLFF	TGTGCCAGCAGCTCACCGGGACAGGGCAATGAAAAACTGTTTTTT
TRBV25-1	TRBJ1-2	NA	NA	CAARIEGGYTF	TGTGCCGCACGGATTGAGGGAGGCTACACCTTC
TRBV27	TRBJ2-7	NA	NA	CASSLPGSYEQYF	TGTGCCAGCAGTTTACCGGGGTCCTACGAGCAGTACTTC
TRBV9	TRBJ2-7	NA	NA	CASSVGGDGYEQYF	TGTGCCAGCAGCGTTGGAGGGGACGGATACGAGCAGTACTTC
TRBV6-6	TRBJ2-7	NA	NA	CASSFTGTYEQYF	TGTGCCAGCAGTTTCACCGGGACCTACGAGCAGTACTTC
TRBV7-8	TRBJ1-4	NA	few	CASSFFFDGAGAEKLFF	TGTGCCAGCAGCTTTTTTTTCGACGGGGCGGGGGCTGAAAAACTGTTTTTT
TRBV15	TRBJ1-6	NA	few	CATSSNGPGLGSPLHF	TGTGCCACCAGCTCGAACGGGCCAGGACTTGGCTCACCCCTCCACTTT
TRBV11-2	TRBJ1-5	NA	NA	CASSLGRRSAGWIQPQHF	TGTGCCAGCAGCTTAGGAAGGAGATCGGCAGGGTGGATTCAGCCCCAGCATTTT
TRBV7-3	TRBJ2-3	TRBD2	NA	CASSTSGGAVDTQYF	TGTGCCAGCAGCACTAGCGGGGGGGCCGTAGATACGCAGTATTTT
TRBV6-5	TRBJ1-6	TRBD1	NA	CASSYSRQGNSPLHF	TGTGCCAGCAGTTACTCCCGACAGGGGAATTCACCCCTCCACTTT
TRBV7-2	TRBJ1-1	NA	NA	CASSQGGRTEAFF	TGTGCCAGCAGCCAGGGAGGGAGGACTGAAGCTTTCTTT
TRBV6-1	TRBJ2-1	TRBD2	once	CASSEMASGGAVNEQFF	TGTGCCAGCAGTGAGATGGCTAGCGGGGGGGCTGTTAATGAGCAGTTCTTC
TRBV6-2/TRBV6-3	TRBJ1-1	NA	NA	CASSYDWGRARNTEAFF	TGTGCCAGCAGTTACGACTGGGGGAGGGCGAGGAACACTGAAGCTTTCTTT
TRBV7-3	TRBJ1-2	TRBD1	NA	CASSPTWTGTAGYTF	TGTGCCAGCAGCCCCACTTGGACAGGGACCGCGGGCTACACCTTC
TRBV5-6	TRBJ1-6	NA	NA	CASSWEGVNSPLHF	TGTGCCAGCAGCTGGGAGGGGGTTAATTCACCCCTCCACTTT
TRBV25-1	TRBJ2-5	TRBD2	NA	CASSDGLAGETQYF	TGTGCCAGCAGTGACGGACTAGCGGGCGAGACCCAGTACTTC
TRBV12-3/TRBV12-4	TRBJ1-1	NA	NA	CASSTGDVTEAFF	TGTGCCAGCAGTACGGGGGATGTAACTGAAGCTTTCTTT
TRBV6-2/TRBV6-3	TRBJ1-1	TRBD1	NA	CASSYQGANTEAFF	TGTGCCAGCAGTTACCAGGGGGCGAACACTGAAGCTTTCTTT
TRBV7-9	TRBJ2-3	TRBD2	NA	CASSLAGLAGGQDTQYF	TGTGCCAGCAGCTTAGCGGGGCTAGCGGGGGGACAAGATACGCAGTATTTT
TRBV3-1/TRBV3-2	TRBJ2-7	TRBD2	NA	CASSPGLAGHEQYF	TGTGCCAGCAGCCCGGGACTAGCGGGGCACGAGCAGTACTTC
TRBV6-2/TRBV6-3	TRBJ2-2	NA	NA	CASSYPRDTGELFF	TGTGCCAGCAGTTACCCCCGGGACACCGGGGAGCTGTTTTTT
TRBV7-3	TRBJ2-3	NA	NA	CASSLTAGRIDTQYF	TGTGCCAGCAGCCTCACGGCGGGGAGGATTGATACGCAGTATTTT
TRBV6-1	TRBJ2-7	TRBD1	NA	CASSEAGTGSSYEQYF	TGTGCCAGCAGTGAAGCAGGGACAGGGAGCTCCTACGAGCAGTACTTC
TRBV18	TRBJ2-5	NA	NA	CASSPNKETQYF	TGTGCCAGCTCACCTAATAAAGAGACCCAGTACTTC
TRBV4-3	TRBJ2-2	TRBD2	NA	CASSQGLFLAGGTGELFF	TGCGCCAGCAGCCAAGGTCTCTTCCTAGCGGGGGGCACCGGGGAGCTGTTTTTT
TRBV6-6	TRBJ1-1	TRBD1	NA	CASRDRDRGNTEAFF	TGTGCCAGCAGGGACAGGGACAGGGGGAACACTGAAGCTTTCTTT
TRBV6-5	TRBJ1-3	TRBD1	NA	CASSSDRGRSGNTIYF	TGTGCCAGCAGTTCAGACAGGGGACGCTCTGGAAACACCATATATTTT
TRBV18	TRBJ1-6	NA	NA	CASSRGQTYNSPLHF	TGTGCCAGCTCACGAGGACAGACCTATAATTCACCCCTCCACTTT
TRBV9	TRBJ2-7	TRBD1	NA	CASSVRGQASSYEQYF	TGTGCCAGCAGCGTTCGGGGACAGGCAAGCTCCTACGAGCAGTACTTC
TRBV9	TRBJ2-1	TRBD2	NA	CASSVGLAGGPPYNEQFF	TGTGCCAGCAGCGTAGGACTAGCGGGGGGGCCCCCCTACAATGAGCAGTTCTTC
TRBV27	TRBJ2-7	NA	few	CASSLSASYEQYF	TGTGCCAGCAGTTTATCAGCTTCCTACGAGCAGTACTTC
TRBV5-6	TRBJ1-1	NA	NA	CASSLGHRAFF	TGTGCCAGCAGCTTGGGGCACAGAGCTTTCTTT
TRBV3-1/TRBV3-2	TRBJ2-7	NA	NA	CASGAGAKSSYEQYF	TGTGCCAGCGGAGCAGGGGCTAAAAGCTCCTACGAGCAGTACTTC
TRBV7-6	TRBJ2-1	TRBD1	NA	CASSLDRGPRSGEQFF	TGTGCCAGCAGCTTGGACAGGGGGCCCCGGTCCGGTGAGCAGTTCTTC
TRBV7-8	TRBJ2-5	NA	NA	CASSLGSQETQYF	TGTGCCAGCAGCTTAGGGAGTCAAGAGACCCAGTACTTC
TRBV6-6	TRBJ2-7	TRBD1	NA	CASTGGGYEQYF	TGTGCCAGCACAGGGGGCGGTTACGAGCAGTACTTC
TRBV7-2	TRBJ2-2	NA	NA	CASSPYGQGLTGELFF	TGTGCCAGCAGCCCCTACGGCCAGGGCCTCACCGGGGAGCTGTTTTTT
TRBV9	TRBJ1-6	NA	NA	CASSARTGNSPLHF	TGTGCCAGCAGCGCTCGGACGGGGAATTCACCCCTCCACTTT
TRBV30	TRBJ2-7	NA	NA	CAWIPVRGHEQYF	TGTGCCTGGATACCGGTACGAGGCCACGAGCAGTACTTC
TRBV4-1	TRBJ2-7	NA	NA	CASSQDTARVREQYF	TGCGCCAGCAGCCAAGATACAGCCAGGGTACGTGAGCAGTACTTC
TRBV6-1	TRBJ1-5	NA	few	CASSEAGHFSNQPQHF	TGTGCCAGCAGTGAAGCTGGGCATTTTAGCAATCAGCCCCAGCATTTT
TRBV14	TRBJ2-1	NA	NA	CASSQDQGRLFF	TGTGCCAGCAGCCAAGATCAGGGGAGACTGTTCTTC